A selection of T cell receptor beta chains follows, all from one sample in a study of T cell responses to AZD1222 COVID-19 vaccine. The assay was immunoSEQ multiplex PCR, and TCRdb's table has in-frame clones only and misses some. The sample has about 170,000 clones, 90% seen once. Sequenced here: peripheral blood, sampled 28 days after the second dose of the MenACWY control vaccine. The receptor set was obtained from an adult who received the MenACWY meningococcal vaccine as a control. CDR3s include the opening cysteine and the closing phenylalanine or tryptophan. Fields, in order: clone size, D gene, V gene, J gene, CDR3 protein, CDR3 DNA. The D gene is left open where the match is weak. Size is stated for part of the rows, as once, few or many counts, or as a class when the clone is expanded.

>.|.|TRBV21-1|TRBJ1-5
CASSRRQQVLAQPQHF
TGTGCCAGCAGCCGCCGGCAACAGGTCCTGGCTCAGCCCCAGCATTTT
>once|TRBD2|TRBV4-3|TRBJ2-7
CASSQVLAGIYEQYF
TGCGCCAGCAGCCAAGTTTTAGCGGGGATCTACGAGCAGTACTTC
>.|.|TRBV29-1|TRBJ1-2
CSVDPQGGYTF
TGCAGCGTTGATCCTCAGGGCGGCTACACCTTC
>.|.|TRBV18|TRBJ2-7
CASSPGRLDGEQYF
TGTGCCAGCTCACCAGGACGGCTAGATGGCGAGCAGTACTTC
>.|.|TRBV14|TRBJ2-1
CASSQLQGYDNEQFF
TGTGCCAGCAGCCAACTACAGGGATACGACAATGAGCAGTTCTTC
>once|.|TRBV7-2|TRBJ2-5
CASSPRGETQYF
TGTGCCAGCAGCCCTAGGGGTGAGACCCAGTACTTC
>.|.|TRBV19|TRBJ2-5
CASSYAGPETQYF
TGTGCCAGTAGTTATGCAGGGCCAGAGACCCAGTACTTC
>.|.|TRBV27|TRBJ1-5
CASSLLGNQPQHF
TGTGCCAGCAGTTTATTAGGCAATCAGCCCCAGCATTTT
>.|.|TRBV2|TRBJ2-1
CASKLLVTSYNEQFF
TGTGCCAGCAAACTACTGGTTACATCCTACAATGAGCAGTTCTTC
>.|TRBD2|TRBV5-1|TRBJ2-1
CASSPSQLLAGVKYEQFF
TGCGCCAGCAGCCCAAGCCAATTACTAGCGGGAGTCAAGTATGAGCAGTTCTTC
>.|.|TRBV20-1|TRBJ1-4
CSDRNEKLFF
TGCAGTGATCGCAATGAAAAACTGTTTTTT
>.|.|TRBV20-1|TRBJ2-1
CSAREGSEQFF
TGCAGTGCAAGAGAGGGGAGTGAGCAGTTCTTC
>.|.|TRBV18|TRBJ2-1
CASSPATYNEQFF
TGTGCCAGCTCACCGGCGACCTACAATGAGCAGTTCTTC
>.|.|TRBV5-1|TRBJ1-5
CASSWEGGQPQHF
TGCGCCAGCAGTTGGGAAGGAGGACAGCCCCAGCATTTT